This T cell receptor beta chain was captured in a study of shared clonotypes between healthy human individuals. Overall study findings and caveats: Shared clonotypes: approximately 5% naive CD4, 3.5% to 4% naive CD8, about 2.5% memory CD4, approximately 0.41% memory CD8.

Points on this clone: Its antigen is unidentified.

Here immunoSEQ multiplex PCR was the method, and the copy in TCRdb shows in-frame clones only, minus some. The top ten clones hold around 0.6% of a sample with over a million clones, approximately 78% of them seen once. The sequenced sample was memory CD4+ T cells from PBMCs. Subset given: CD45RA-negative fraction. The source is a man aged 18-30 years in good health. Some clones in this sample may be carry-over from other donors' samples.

This chain's CDR3 is CASSPGRLNTEAFF. CDR3 coding DNA: TGTGCCAGCAGCCCCGGACGGTTGAACACTGAAGCTTTCTTT. The chain is built from TRBV27 and TRBJ1-1; D is unresolved. V was shortened by 6 bases and J by 0 bases, with 11 bases between the two germline ends. There are 14 residues in the CDR3. Germline V gene sequence: CDR1 MNHEY, CDR2 SMNVEV (reference sequence).